This entry lists 26 T cell receptor beta chains sequenced from one sample in a study of blood T cell repertoires in COVID-19. TCRdb's copy holds only in-frame clones and misses some; the assay was immunoSEQ multiplex PCR. The sample lists 25,000 to 35,000 clones, about 85% occurring once. The specimen sequenced was peripheral blood. The receptors shown here come from a human donor in a cohort sampled during active COVID-19.

This clone was seen a single time. The rearrangement links TRBV5-5 to TRBJ1-1, with D hard to call. There are 11 residues in the CDR3. The ends were cut back, 2 bases at V and 8 bases at J, with 7 bases in the middle. CDR1 is SGHKS and CDR2 is YYEKEE in the germline V gene (reference sequence). The CDR3 DNA follows: TGTGCCAGCAGCTTACAAGTGGAAGCTTTCTTT. Its protein is CASSLQVEAFF.

The chain recombines TRBV15 with TRBJ2-6; the D gene is possibly TRBD1 (5 bases). V dropped 0 bases and J dropped 0 bases, with 15 bases sitting between them. Per the germline V gene, CDR1 is LNHNV and CDR2 is YYDKDF (reference sequence). CDR3 length: 19 residues. The CDR3 bases are TGTGCCACCAGCAGAGATTCTTTACAGGTTCTCTCTGGGGCCAACGTCCTGACTTTC. Protein product: CATSRDSLQVLSGANVLTF.

The gene calls are TRBV9 and TRBJ2-3; weak D call: TRBD2 (6 bases). Germline V gene lookup returns CDR1 SGDLS and CDR2 YYNGEE. Trimming cost V 0 bases and J 0 bases, with 14 bases left between them. The CDR3 extends over 17 amino acids. The CDR3 protein is CASSVAPVGGSTDTQYF. The CDR3 region has the DNA TGTGCCAGCAGCGTAGCTCCCGTGGGGGGTAGCACAGATACGCAGTATTTT. The full variable domain, its missing parts supplied by reference TRBV9 and TRBJ2-3, is DSGVTQTPKHLITATGQRVTLRCSPRSGDLSVYWYQQSLDQGLQFLIQYYNGEERAKGNILERFSAQQFPDLHSELNLSSLELGDSALYFCASSVAPVGGSTDTQYFGPGTRLTVL.

The rearrangement uses TRBV3-1 (or the pseudogene TRBV3-2) and TRBJ2-2; D unclear. Germline-derived CDR1 and CDR2 are LGHDT and YNNKEL (reference sequence). The V end lost 2 bases, the J end lost 5 bases, and 9 bases lay between the germline ends. The CDR3 contains 14 residues. The CDR3 loop is CASSQFLRTGELFF. CDR3 sequence (DNA): TGTGCCAGCAGCCAATTTCTGAGGACCGGGGAGCTGTTTTTT.

V is TRBV10-3 and J is TRBJ1-1; D remains ambiguous. The CDR3 loop spans 13 amino acids. The V gene lost 10 bases and the J gene lost 3 bases, with 15 bases spanning the gap. Germline assignment: CDR1 ENHRY and CDR2 SYGVKD. The CDR3 nucleotides are TGTGCCACCCAAGGAAGAGAGGACACTGAAGCTTTCTTT. Translated: CATQGREDTEAFF.

The chain carries TRBV10-3 and TRBJ1-1; D might be TRBD1 (5 bases). Between the trimmed V and J ends, which lost 4 bases and 2 bases, there was a span of 17 bases. Germline CDR1 and CDR2: ENHRY and SYGVKD. The CDR3 loop spans 16 amino acids. The CDR3 loop reads CAISAETEEVNTEAFF. CDR3 sequence (DNA): TGTGCCATCAGTGCAGAGACAGAGGAAGTTAACACTGAAGCTTTCTTT.

CDR3 in DNA: TGTGCCAGTAGCCTGGACATCTCTGGGGCCAACGTCCTGACTTTC. It yields the protein CASSLDISGANVLTF. The V call is TRBV19, the J call TRBJ2-6; a possible D gene is TRBD1 (5 bases). CDR3 size: 15 residues. Trimming took 6 bases from V and 0 from J, leaving 9 bases between them. Germline CDR1 and CDR2: LNHDA and SQIVND (reference sequence).

This rearrangement joins TRBV6-1 to TRBJ2-1, with TRBD2 identical over 9 bases. Losses at the gene ends were 3 bases for V and 7 bases for J; bases not matched to a gene: 7. This CDR3 spans 15 amino acids. The germline V gene encodes CDR1 MNHNS and CDR2 SASEGT. CDR3 sequence (DNA): TGTGCCAGCAGTGAGTTAGCGGGAGTCAGGAATGAGCAGTTCTTC. It specifies CASSELAGVRNEQFF.

V is TRBV7-2 and J is TRBJ1-5, with TRBD1 matching 7 bases. Losses at the gene ends were 6 bases for V and 1 base for J; bases not matched to a gene: 3. Germline V gene lookup returns CDR1 SGHTA and CDR2 FQGNSA. The length of the CDR3 is 14 residues. CDR3 residues: CASSSQGSNQPQHF. CDR3 DNA: TGTGCCAGCAGTTCACAGGGGAGCAATCAGCCCCAGCATTTT.

The rearrangement uses TRBV6-5 and TRBJ1-5; TRBD1 aligns across 7 bases. The germline CDR1 and CDR2 sequences are MNHEY and SVGAGI. The length of the CDR3 is 13 residues. V was pared by 5 bases and J by 4 bases, with 2 bases of the junction left unmatched. The CDR3 sequence: CASSQQGNQPQHF. In DNA, the CDR3 is TGTGCCAGCAGTCAACAGGGGAATCAGCCCCAGCATTTT.

This rearrangement joins TRBV3-1 (or the pseudogene TRBV3-2) to TRBJ2-5; 7 bases are shared with TRBD2. The CDR3 has 17 residues. The trim removed 6 bases at V and 0 bases at J, leaving 13 bases unmatched. Germline CDR1 reads LGHDT; CDR2 reads YNNKEL (reference sequence). The CDR3 DNA follows: TGTGCCAGCAGAAACAAAAAGACTAGCCCTAACCAAGAGACCCAGTACTTC. This codes for CASRNKKTSPNQETQYF.

The rearrangement uses TRBV11-3 and TRBJ2-1, with D possibly TRBD1 on 7 matching bases. The germline V gene has CDR1 SGHNT and CDR2 YENEEA. The V end lost 1 base, the J end lost 9 bases, and 16 bases lay between the germline ends. The CDR3 runs 15 residues. CDR3 region: CASSLVGGQGGEQFF. CDR3 DNA sequence: TGTGCCAGCAGCTTAGTAGGAGGTCAGGGGGGTGAGCAGTTCTTC.

The rearrangement uses TRBV6-5 and TRBJ1-2, with TRBD1 identical over 9 bases. CDR1 is MNHEY, CDR2 SVGAGI, per germline. J gave up 4 bases and V 7 bases, and 4 bases lay outside the gene matches. The CDR3 totals 13 residues. The CDR3 is CASKGQGGYGYTF. The CDR3 DNA reads TGTGCCAGCAAGGGACAGGGTGGCTATGGCTACACCTTC.

The chain uses TRBV6-6 and TRBJ1-3; tentative D call: TRBD1 (5 bases). The CDR3 covers 16 residues. V was shortened by 7 bases and J by 2 bases, with 18 bases between the two germline ends. Germline V gene data show CDR1 as MNHNY and CDR2 as SVGAGI (reference sequence). CDR3: CASTAPSSGTGNTIYF. The CDR3 DNA reads as TGTGCCAGCACCGCACCCTCGTCAGGGACTGGAAACACCATATATTTT.

The chain combines TRBV30 with TRBJ1-5, with TRBD1 matching 9 bases. This CDR3 contains 15 residues. With V trimmed by 4 bases and J by 0 bases, 4 bases remained unmatched. Germline V gene data show CDR1 as GTSNPN and CDR2 as SVGIG (reference sequence). The CDR3 bases are TGTGCCTGGACGGGACAGGGTTATAGCAATCAGCCCCAGCATTTT. It is translated as CAWTGQGYSNQPQHF.

The V and J genes are TRBV6-5 and TRBJ2-7; TRBD2 aligns across 9 bases. The V and J ends lost 7 bases and 2 bases, in that order; junction bases with no gene match: 6. The germline V gene has CDR1 MNHEY and CDR2 SVGAGI. The CDR3 loop spans 14 amino acids. CDR3 residues: CASTRLAGTYEQYF. The CDR3 region has the DNA TGTGCCAGCACGAGGCTAGCGGGGACCTACGAGCAGTACTTC.

This clone appeared a single time. The rearrangement links TRBV29-1 to TRBJ2-1; possibly TRBD1 for D (6 bases). Germline V CDR1 and CDR2: SQVTM, ANQGSEA. V was pared by 5 bases and J by 3 bases, with 20 bases between. The CDR3 runs 16 residues. The CDR3 sequence: CSVRTQTGTNYNEQFF. The CDR3 DNA reads as TGCAGCGTTAGGACTCAAACAGGGACCAACTACAATGAGCAGTTCTTC.

The chain is built from TRBV7-2 and TRBJ2-1, with 9 bases identical to TRBD2. Germline-derived CDR1 and CDR2 are SGHTA and FQGNSA. Trimming removed 6 bases from V and 0 bases from J; junction bases left unmatched: 6. The CDR3 totals 16 residues. CDR3 residues: CASRFSGSSSYNEQFF. CDR3 coding DNA: TGTGCCAGCAGGTTTAGCGGGAGTAGCTCCTACAATGAGCAGTTCTTC.

The chain recombines TRBV18 with TRBJ2-5; a weak D match, TRBD1 (6 bases). This CDR3 contains 14 residues. Germline CDR1 and CDR2: KGHSH and LQKENI. Trimming took 3 bases from V and 2 from J, leaving 10 bases between them. CDR3 sequence: CASSPAGQQETQYF. The CDR3 nucleotides read TGTGCCAGCTCACCCGCCGGACAGCAAGAGACCCAGTACTTC. The full variable domain, with the rest looked up from reference TRBV18 and TRBJ2-5, is NAGVMQNPRHLVRRRGQEARLRCSPMKGHSHVYWYRQLPEEGLKFMVYLQKENIIDESGMPKERFSAEFPKEGPSILRIQQVVRGDSAAYFCASSPAGQQETQYFGPGTRLLVL.

The rearrangement joins TRBV7-2 to TRBJ2-2, with 8 bases identical to TRBD2. The CDR3 is 16 amino acids. CDR1 and CDR2 from the germline V gene are SGHTA and FQGNSA. V lost 6 bases, J lost 3 bases, and 9 bases stayed unmatched. The CDR3 protein is CASSGLSGSYTGELFF. The DNA of the CDR3 is TGTGCCAGCAGTGGCCTAAGCGGGAGTTACACCGGGGAGCTGTTTTTT.

This clone was seen just once. This rearrangement joins TRBV24-1 to TRBJ2-3; TRBD2 agrees at 14 bases. The CDR3 consists of 15 residues. Germline V gene sequence: CDR1 KGHDR, CDR2 SFDVKD. V lost 5 bases and J lost 6; bases outside the gene matches: 3. The CDR3 sequence is CATSGTSGGIDTQYF. CDR3 coding DNA: TGTGCCACCAGTGGGACTAGCGGGGGGATCGATACGCAGTATTTT.

J is TRBJ1-4 and V is TRBV3-1 (or the pseudogene TRBV3-2); TRBD1 matches 8 bases. Unmatched junction bases numbered 6, after V lost 1 base and J lost 2 bases. From germline, CDR1 is LGHDT and CDR2 YNNKEL (reference sequence). This CDR3 has 17 amino acids. This chain's CDR3 is CASSQGDRFMTNEKLFF. In DNA form, the CDR3 reads TGTGCCAGCAGCCAAGGGGACAGGTTTATGACTAATGAAAAACTGTTTTTT.

The chain recombines TRBV14 with TRBJ2-3; 9 bases map to TRBD2. This CDR3 is 15 amino acids long. Germline loops: CDR1 SGHDN, CDR2 FVKESK. After removal of 4 bases from V and 5 bases from J, the junction contained 7 bases not matched to a gene. The CDR3 region is CASSRRGGRGDTQYF. CDR3 DNA sequence: TGTGCCAGCAGCCGGCGGGGGGGCCGGGGAGATACGCAGTATTTT. Together with reference TRBV14 and TRBJ2-3, the CDR3 gives the full variable domain: EAGVTQFPSHSVIEKGQTVTLRCDPISGHDNLYWYRRVMGKEIKFLLHFVKESKQDESGMPNNRFLAERTGGTYSTLKVQPAELEDSGVYFCASSRRGGRGDTQYFGPGTRLTVL.

The chain carries TRBV10-3 and TRBJ2-3; 9 bases line up with TRBD1. Germline loops: CDR1 ENHRY, CDR2 SYGVKD. The CDR3 runs 19 residues. Trimming cost V 6 bases and J 1 base; bases outside gene matches: 17. The CDR3 nucleotides read TGTGCCATCAGGGCGGGACAGGGTGTGGCGGGCATGGGCACAGATACGCAGTATTTT. Protein product: CAIRAGQGVAGMGTDTQYF.

The chain combines TRBV5-6 with TRBJ1-1; weak D call: TRBD1 (6 bases). The CDR3 contains 15 residues. The germline gives CDR1 SGHDT, CDR2 YYEEEE. V gave up 3 bases and J gave up 6 bases, with 18 bases separating them. CDR3 amino acids: CASSWKGGLNAEAFF. The CDR3 DNA reads as TGTGCCAGCAGCTGGAAGGGGGGACTAAACGCTGAAGCTTTCTTT.

In its sample, this clone was seen a few times. V usage is TRBV5-5 and J usage is TRBJ1-6, with TRBD1 matching 7 bases. V shed 2 bases, J shed 5 bases, and the junction held 10 bases outside the gene matches. The CDR3 sequence is 17 residues long. In germline, CDR1 is SGHKS, CDR2 YYEKEE (reference sequence). CDR3 loop: CASSFQGGGNDNSPLHF. CDR3 DNA: TGTGCCAGCAGCTTCCAGGGGGGCGGCAATGATAATTCACCCCTCCACTTT.